These 20 T cell receptor beta chains were sequenced from one sample in a study of T cell changes during pregnancy in multiple sclerosis. The method was immunoSEQ multiplex PCR; TCRdb's version includes in-frame clones alone and lacks a portion of them. The sample holds about 75,000 clones; nearly 95% are singletons and the top ten take roughly 0.13%. Here the sequenced sample was CD4+ T cells from peripheral blood mononuclear cells, taken after pregnancy. The receptors derive from a female donor with multiple sclerosis, enrolled in a pregnancy study.

The V gene is TRBV14, the J gene TRBJ1-1; 7 positions agree with TRBD1. Germline CDR1 SGHDN, CDR2 FVKESK. This CDR3 is built from 14 residues. The junction had 3 bases not matched to a gene; V was cut back by 4 bases and J by 1 base. This CDR3 reads CASSPGTANTEAFF. CDR3 sequence (DNA): TGTGCCAGCAGCCCCGGGACAGCGAACACTGAAGCTTTCTTT.

V usage is TRBV7-9 and J usage is TRBJ2-5, with 12 positions matching TRBD2. CDR1 is SEHNR and CDR2 is FQNEAQ in the germline V gene (reference sequence). This CDR3 region has 14 residues. J gave up 5 bases and V 7 bases, and 5 bases lay outside the gene matches. The CDR3 spells CASNLGLAGETQYF. CDR3 sequence (DNA): TGTGCCAGCAACCTAGGACTAGCGGGGGAGACCCAGTACTTC.

V and J are TRBV7-6 and TRBJ1-6, with unresolved D. The ends were cut back, 2 bases at V and 1 base at J, with 9 bases in the middle. The CDR3 contains 16 residues. Germline V gene sequence: CDR1 SGHVS, CDR2 FNYEAQ. CDR3 nucleotides: TGTGCCAGCAGCTTAAGTTCCAGATCCTATAATTCACCCCTCCACTTT. It codes for CASSLSSRSYNSPLHF.

This rearrangement joins TRBV18 to TRBJ2-2; TRBD2 matches at 13 bases. This CDR3 spans 19 amino acids. Germline values: CDR1 KGHSH, CDR2 LQKENI. The V and J ends lost 0 bases and 5 bases, in that order; junction bases with no gene match: 9. The CDR3 region is CASSPPGLAGEVGTGELFF. The CDR3 nucleotides are TGTGCCAGCTCACCACCCGGACTAGCGGGAGAGGTGGGAACCGGGGAGCTGTTTTTT.

The chain has TRBV5-6 and TRBJ2-7; D unresolved. The V gene lost 4 bases and the J gene lost 5 bases, with 10 bases spanning the gap. CDR1 and CDR2 (germline): SGHDT, YYEEEE. The CDR3 is made up of 12 amino acids. The CDR3 nucleotides read TGTGCCAGCAGCCTGATCGGTGACGAGCAGTACTTC. Translation gives CASSLIGDEQYF.

The rearrangement joins TRBV30 to TRBJ2-7; weak D call: TRBD2 (6 bases). Trimming left V 1 base short and J 6 bases short, with 16 bases between. The germline V gene encodes CDR1 GTSNPN and CDR2 SVGIG (reference sequence). The CDR3 loop spans 14 amino acids. CDR3 loop: CAWSAGERVSEQYF. The DNA for the CDR3 is TGTGCCTGGAGTGCGGGGGAGCGGGTGAGCGAGCAGTACTTC.

CDR3 amino acids: CASSLSGLAGVRTGANVLTF. The CDR3 DNA reads as TGTGCCAGCAGTTTATCCGGGCTAGCGGGAGTACGAACTGGGGCCAACGTCCTGACTTTC. The chain couples TRBV28 to TRBJ2-6; 10 nucleotides line up with TRBD2. CDR1 and CDR2 from the germline V gene are MDHEN and SYDVKM. The length of the CDR3 is 20 residues. V shed 1 base, J shed 2 bases, and the junction held 11 bases outside the gene matches.

The V gene is TRBV7-9, the J gene TRBJ2-1; D possibly corresponds to TRBD2 (6 bases). V was pared by 6 bases and J by 7 bases, with 19 bases between. Germline V lookup: CDR1 SEHNR, CDR2 FQNEAQ (reference sequence). This CDR3 spans 15 amino acids. CDR3 region: CASSPRRERFNEQFF. The CDR3 nucleotides read TGTGCCAGCAGTCCAAGACGGGAGCGGTTTAATGAGCAGTTCTTC.

This chain uses TRBV7-8 with TRBJ1-1, with D perhaps matching TRBD1 (5 bases). Germline V gene data show CDR1 as SGHVS and CDR2 as FQNEAQ. Trimming removed 5 bases from V and 0 bases from J, with 13 bases in between. This CDR3 region has 15 residues. CDR3 nucleotide sequence: TGTGCCAGCAGCATACGGCAGGGTTTGAACACTGAAGCTTTCTTT. This translates into CASSIRQGLNTEAFF.

The chain links TRBV6-5 to TRBJ2-2; weak D call: TRBD1 (6 bases). CDR3 length equals 14 residues. V was trimmed by 6 bases and J by 8 bases, leaving 16 bases between them. In germline, CDR1 is MNHEY, CDR2 SVGAGI. The CDR3 protein is CASSRLRGGGELFF. In DNA form, the CDR3 reads TGTGCCAGCAGCCGCCTTCGAGGGGGAGGGGAGCTGTTTTTT.

The chain has TRBV21-1 and TRBJ2-1; the listed D gene, TRBD1, was not tested against the DNA. TRBV21-1 is reported as a pseudogene. The CDR3 contains 19 residues. CDR3 loop: CASSKVGDRGSRVYNEQFF. DNA of the CDR3: TGTGCCAGCAGCAAAGTAGGGGACAGGGGTTCTCGGGTCTACAATGAGCAGTTCTTC.

J is TRBJ2-3 and V is TRBV19; the match to TRBD2 covers 11 bases. The germline V gene encodes CDR1 LNHDA and CDR2 SQIVND (reference sequence). This CDR3 contains 17 residues. Trimming took 5 bases from V and 1 from J; bases not matched to a gene: 8. CDR3 protein: CASSPRLAGLGTDTQYF. The CDR3 DNA is TGTGCCAGTAGTCCAAGACTAGCGGGACTAGGCACAGATACGCAGTATTTT. The full variable domain, rest sourced from reference TRBV19 and TRBJ2-3, is DGGITQSPKYLFRKEGQNVTLSCEQNLNHDAMYWYRQDPGQGLRLIYYSQIVNDFQKGDIAEGYSVSREKKESFPLTVTSAQKNPTAFYLCASSPRLAGLGTDTQYFGPGTRLTVL.

The chain is built from TRBV28 and TRBJ2-5; the match to TRBD1 covers 10 bases. The germline V gene has CDR1 MDHEN and CDR2 SYDVKM. V was clipped by 6 bases and J by 7 bases; unmatched bases: 8. The CDR3 runs 14 residues. CDR3: CASRGTGAPGTQYF. The CDR3 DNA follows: TGTGCCAGCAGGGGGACAGGGGCCCCAGGGACCCAGTACTTC.

The genes are TRBV5-6 and TRBJ2-4; 7 bases match TRBD2. The V gene end was trimmed by 0 bases and the J gene end by 4 bases; junction bases not matched to a gene: 10. This CDR3 contains 17 residues. Germline values: CDR1 SGHDT, CDR2 YYEEEE. Written as DNA, the CDR3 is TGTGCCAGCAGCTTGGCCGCGGGCGGGAGAGGGAAAAACATTCAGTACTTC. It specifies CASSLAAGGRGKNIQYF.

This chain links TRBV19 with TRBJ2-3, with 9 positions matching TRBD2. Germline V CDR1 and CDR2: LNHDA, SQIVND (reference sequence). The CDR3 totals 16 residues. J was trimmed by 2 bases and V by 6 bases; bases with no gene match: 9. CDR3 sequence: CASRSPGLANTDTQYF. The CDR3 DNA reads as TGTGCCAGTAGATCACCGGGACTAGCAAACACAGATACGCAGTATTTT.

CDR3 bases: TGTGCCAGTAGTATAGATTCGACATGGCCCACTGAAGCTTTCTTT. Encoded protein: CASSIDSTWPTEAFF. The chain recombines TRBV19 with TRBJ1-1, with D unclear. Trimming removed 0 bases at V and 4 bases at J, with 12 bases between. Germline V gives CDR1 LNHDA, CDR2 SQIVND (reference sequence). The CDR3 contains 15 residues.

The V gene is TRBV19, the J gene TRBJ2-5; maybe TRBD2 (5 bases). V lost 2 bases and J lost 5, with 12 bases in between. CDR3 length equals 14 residues. Germline loops: CDR1 LNHDA, CDR2 SQIVND (reference sequence). CDR3 sequence reads: CASSISRARETQYF. The DNA for the CDR3 is TGTGCCAGTAGTATATCGAGGGCGCGGGAGACCCAGTACTTC.

The rearrangement links TRBV19 to TRBJ2-2; D call uncertain. Germline CDR1 LNHDA, CDR2 SQIVND (reference sequence). This CDR3 is built from 14 residues. The V and J ends lost 7 bases and 0 bases respectively, with 9 bases between them. The DNA for the CDR3 is TGTGCCAGTAAGCCACAGCCGAACACCGGGGAGCTGTTTTTT. Protein product: CASKPQPNTGELFF.

The chain combines TRBV2 with TRBJ2-2, with 10 bases aligning to TRBD2. The V and J ends lost 5 bases and 1 base, in that order; junction bases with no gene match: 1. Germline V gene lookup returns CDR1 SNHLY and CDR2 FYNNEI. The CDR3 covers 15 residues. Here the CDR3 reads CASSRTSGNTGELFF. CDR3 DNA sequence: TGTGCCAGCAGTCGGACTAGCGGGAACACCGGGGAGCTGTTTTTT.

The chain links TRBV28 to TRBJ2-1; D ambiguous. Trimming stripped 1 base from V and 5 bases from J, with 9 bases between. The CDR3 spans 14 residues. CDR1 MDHEN and CDR2 SYDVKM come from the germline V gene. This CDR3 reads CASSLLNRHNEQFF. The CDR3 bases are TGTGCCAGCAGTTTATTGAACAGACACAATGAGCAGTTCTTC.